This passage covers 11 T cell receptor beta chains from one sample sequenced in a study of identical twins. TCRdb analysed the 5' RACE reads with MiXCR anew, one entry per CDR3 protein. The sample shows hundreds of thousands of distinct CDR3 sequences, 5.5% to 7.5% of them seen only once. The sample was naive T cells sorted from blood. The receptors were sampled from a man younger than 35 in good health.

This clonotype was observed at least ten times. This chain joins TRBV27 and TRBJ2-7; D perhaps matches TRBD2 (5 bases). Germline CDR1 is MNHEY and CDR2 is SMNVEV (reference sequence). The germline V and J ends were trimmed by 2 bases and 5 bases, with 16 bases remaining between them. This CDR3 is built from 15 residues. The CDR3 sequence is CASSLNLLDPHEQYF. The CDR3 DNA is TGTGCCAGCAGTTTAAATCTACTAGACCCCCACGAGCAGTACTTC.

This sequence joins TRBV6-1 and TRBJ2-7, with no clear D. Germline CDR1 reads MNHNS; CDR2 reads SASEGT. The CDR3 contains 11 residues. The ends were cut back, 11 bases at V and 7 bases at J, with 15 bases in the middle. The CDR3 coding sequence is TGTGCCTGTGGGTTCGTTCGGGAGCAGTACGTC. It encodes CACGFVREQYV.

In its sample, this clonotype was seen a few times. The chain employs TRBV5-6 and TRBJ2-7; D is possibly TRBD1 (5 bases). Trimming stripped 0 bases from V and 6 bases from J, with 13 bases between. This CDR3 is built from 14 residues. The germline gives CDR1 SGHDT, CDR2 YYEEEE. In DNA form, the CDR3 reads TGTGCCAGCAGCTTGGAGGGCAGGGTTGGCGAGCAGTACGTC. It codes for CASSLEGRVGEQYV.

This clonotype was counted ten times or more. The J gene is TRBJ2-2, the V gene TRBV19; 7 nucleotides line up with TRBD2. Germline V lookup: CDR1 LNHDA, CDR2 SQIVND (reference sequence). CDR3 length: 16 amino acids. V shed 5 bases, J shed 7 bases, and the junction held 13 bases outside the gene matches. This chain's CDR3 is CASSRGLKSGDGELFF. DNA of the CDR3: TGTGCCAGTAGTCGCGGCCTGAAAAGCGGGGACGGGGAGCTGTTTTTT.

This clonotype was observed many times. This chain joins TRBV10-3 and TRBJ2-1; D possibly corresponds to TRBD2 (5 bases). The CDR3 contains 12 residues. Germline CDR1 is ENHRY and CDR2 is SYGVKD. Trimming pared 3 bases from V and 14 bases from J, leaving 14 bases between. The CDR3 loop reads CAISDTERWEFF. DNA for the CDR3: TGTGCCATCAGTGATACCGAGCGGTGGGAGTTCTTC.

This clonotype was seen a few times. The V and J genes are TRBV5-1 and TRBJ1-4; D not certain. V lost 0 bases and J 7 bases, leaving 13 bases between the germline ends. This CDR3 comprises 15 residues. CDR1 is SGHRS and CDR2 is YFSETQ in the germline V gene. In DNA form, the CDR3 reads TGCGCCAGCAGCTTGGGGGTCAAGAAATTTGAAAAACTGTTTTTT. Its translation: CASSLGVKKFEKLFF. Full variable domain (missing parts from reference TRBV5-1 and TRBJ1-4): KAGVTQTPRYLIKTRGQQVTLSCSPISGHRSVSWYQQTPGQGLQFLFEYFSETQRNKGNFPGRFSGRQFSNSRSEMNVSTLELGDSALYLCASSLGVKKFEKLFFGSGTQLSVL.

This clonotype showed up just a few times. The chain recombines TRBV20-1 with TRBJ2-1; D ambiguous. CDR1 DFQATT and CDR2 SNEGSKA come from the germline V gene (reference sequence). V lost 5 bases, J lost 4 bases, and 9 bases lay in between. The CDR3 has 12 amino acids. Here the CDR3 DNA reads TGCAGTGCTGTGGACGGTTACAATGAGCAGTTCTTC. Its translation: CSAVDGYNEQFF.

In its sample, this clonotype was seen many times. J is TRBJ2-1 and V is TRBV7-9; D gene uncertain. The CDR3 runs to 12 residues. V shed 5 bases and J shed 8 bases, with 10 bases lying between them. CDR1 is SEHNR and CDR2 is FQNEAQ in the germline V gene (reference sequence). The CDR3 is CASSEDGDEQFF. CDR3 coding DNA: TGTGCCAGCAGCGAGGATGGGGATGAGCAGTTCTTC.

The V gene is TRBV7-2, the J gene TRBJ2-7; D remains ambiguous. V was trimmed by 5 bases and J by 7 bases, leaving 9 bases between them. The germline CDR1 and CDR2 sequences are SGHTA and FQGNSA. The CDR3 spans 11 residues. CDR3 region: CASSQTGEQYF. In DNA, the CDR3 is TGTGCCAGCAGCCAGACCGGGGAGCAGTACTTC.

Ten or more counts support this clonotype. V and J are TRBV20-1 and TRBJ1-3; 7 bases are a match to TRBD1. This CDR3 has 16 residues. V was clipped by 4 bases and J by 6 bases; unmatched bases: 15. CDR1 DFQATT and CDR2 SNEGSKA come from the germline V gene (reference sequence). DNA of the CDR3: TGCAGTGCTATAGAGTCCGTCAGGGGGTACGAAAACACCATATATTTT. Protein: CSAIESVRGYENTIYF.

V is TRBV20-1 and J is TRBJ2-5; 15 positions match TRBD2. The CDR3 has 18 residues. Germline CDR1 DFQATT, CDR2 SNEGSKA (reference sequence). The V segment lost 5 bases and the J segment 1 base; nucleotides outside the gene matches: 11. CDR3 sequence: CSASHGLAGGFAQETQYF. The CDR3, as DNA: TGCAGTGCTTCCCATGGACTAGCGGGAGGGTTTGCCCAAGAGACCCAGTACTTC.